This TCR beta chain appears in the sequencing data of a study of blood T cell repertoires in COVID-19. The CDR3 spans 14 residues. V was cut by 0 bases and J by 12 bases, with 15 bases left in between. Germline V lookup: CDR1 MRHNA, CDR2 SNTAGT. This clone was seen more than once but under ten times. TCRdb's copy holds only in-frame clones and misses some; the assay was immunoSEQ multiplex PCR. The sample carries approximately 240,000 clones, around 87% recorded once. This chain links TRBV6-4 with TRBJ2-1; D is perhaps TRBD1 (5 bases). What was sequenced was peripheral blood. This clonotype originated in a woman in her twenties or thirties who had recovered from COVID-19. The CDR3 loop reads CASSDSIWSGLQFF. CDR3 nucleotides: TGTGCCAGCAGTGACTCGATTTGGTCAGGGTTGCAGTTCTTC.